These T cell receptor beta chains were read from a single sample in a study of OX40 agonist ivuxolimab in advanced cancers. The protocol was immunoSEQ multiplex PCR, while the TCRdb copy is restricted to in-frame clones and leaves out a portion. The sample has under 80,000 clones, about nine tenths seen once. Source: CD4+ or CD8+ T cells sorted from blood, taken in a trial of the OX40 agonist ivuxolimab. These TCRs come from an adult with an advanced solid tumor such as melanoma, head and neck, liver or kidney cancer. Each CDR3 is given with its conserved first and last residue. D genes are given only for firm matches. Clone size is given for some rows only: seen once, a few or many times, or a class if the clone is expanded.

D: NA
size: NA
V: TRBV19
J: TRBJ2-7
DNA: TGTGCCAGTAGTACAGGGTGGCGGACCTACGAGCAGTACTTC
CDR3: CASSTGWRTYEQYF

D: TRBD1
size: once
V: TRBV7-9
J: TRBJ2-7
DNA: TGTGCCAGCAGCTATAGGGACAGGGGTTACGAGCAGTACTTC
CDR3: CASSYRDRGYEQYF

D: NA
size: NA
V: TRBV11-2
J: TRBJ1-4
DNA: TGTGCCAGCAGCTTGGCAGGGCGGACTAATGAAAAACTGTTTTTT
CDR3: CASSLAGRTNEKLFF

D: TRBD2
size: NA
V: TRBV28
J: TRBJ2-1
DNA: TGTGCCAGCAGTTTATCACTAGCGGACTCAAGCTCCTACAATGAGCAGTTCTTC
CDR3: CASSLSLADSSSYNEQFF

D: NA
size: once
V: TRBV2
J: TRBJ2-7
DNA: TGTGCCAGCAGAGACAGCGGACCAATGTCCGAGCAGTACTTC
CDR3: CASRDSGPMSEQYF

D: NA
size: NA
V: TRBV7-9
J: TRBJ2-1
DNA: TGTGCCAGCAGCTTCGGGGGCTCCTACAATGAGCAGTTCTTC
CDR3: CASSFGGSYNEQFF

D: NA
size: NA
V: TRBV6-5
J: TRBJ2-7
DNA: TGTGCCAGCAGCTGGGGTGGAGCCTACGAGCAGTACTTC
CDR3: CASSWGGAYEQYF

D: NA
size: NA
V: TRBV5-1
J: TRBJ2-3
DNA: TGCGCCAGCAGCCCCGTTGTCTCCGGGACAGATACGCAGTATTTT
CDR3: CASSPVVSGTDTQYF

D: NA
size: NA
V: TRBV27
J: TRBJ2-7
DNA: TGTGCCAGCAAGTGGGGGGAGGGGGGCGAGCAGTACTTC
CDR3: CASKWGEGGEQYF

D: TRBD1
size: NA
V: TRBV28
J: TRBJ2-5
DNA: TGTGCCGCCAGGGGGTTCCAAGAGACCCAGTACTTC
CDR3: CAARGFQETQYF